A selection of T cell receptor beta chains follows, all from one sample in a study of T-cell memory formation after mild COVID-19. TCRdb re-called the 5' RACE reads with MiXCR, one entry per CDR3 protein. The table has 410,000 or so distinct CDR3 sequences, around a quarter seen once. The sample taken for sequencing was PBMCs or a T cell subset sorted from them (not recorded which). The receptors shown here come from an adult woman who had mild COVID-19 (a few samples of this study predate the infection). Cell type and time point are not known. Both conserved end residues are part of each CDR3. A D gene is named only where the DNA matches it firmly.

J gene,D gene,V gene,CDR3 protein
TRBJ2-7,-,TRBV20-1,CSSTGGGLAYEQYF
TRBJ2-7,-,TRBV4-3,CASSLGRGRPYEQYF
TRBJ2-5,TRBD2,TRBV2,CASSKTSFETQYF
TRBJ2-7,-,TRBV7-9,CASSSNHLYEQYF
TRBJ2-2,TRBD2,TRBV7-2,CASSLVAGAHTGELFF
TRBJ2-1,TRBD2,TRBV20-1,CRAGTSGRLRPYNEQFF
TRBJ2-1,-,TRBV30,CAWSLIPNEQFF
TRBJ2-3,TRBD2,TRBV30,CAWSASGITDTQYF
TRBJ2-1,-,TRBV12-3/TRBV12-4,CASSLLLPYNEQFF
TRBJ1-1,-,TRBV7-3,CASSPQPGVTEAFF
TRBJ1-5,-,TRBV18,CASSPGGGINQPQHF
TRBJ2-5,-,TRBV10-3,CAIRSDRADRQETQYF
TRBJ1-1,-,TRBV9,CASSVAGFNTEAFF
TRBJ2-1,TRBD2,TRBV7-9,CASSLGQLAGQFF
TRBJ2-3,TRBD1,TRBV29-1,CSVTGAGDTQYF
TRBJ2-7,-,TRBV4-3,CASSRSSASDEQYF
TRBJ2-7,TRBD1,TRBV3-1,CASSLGQVGSYEQYF
TRBJ1-5,TRBD1,TRBV9,CASSTGTGSHQPQHF
TRBJ2-3,TRBD2,TRBV11-2,CASSLDFLGLAGADLGRDTQYF
TRBJ2-7,-,TRBV27,CASRTYGGAEAEQYF
TRBJ1-2,-,TRBV19,CASSGQFNYGYTF
TRBJ2-5,-,TRBV4-2,CASSQGSAETQYF
TRBJ2-5,TRBD2,TRBV7-9,CASSLVRLAGGPNEETQYF
TRBJ2-2,-,TRBV7-9,CASSLLVAGELFF
TRBJ2-7,-,TRBV10-3,CAISELYEQYF
TRBJ2-7,-,TRBV20-1,CSARRDSYEQYF
TRBJ2-5,-,TRBV18,CASSDIRETQYF
TRBJ1-2,-,TRBV29-1,CSVDPNYGYTF
TRBJ2-7,-,TRBV20-1,CSARDPRGQLSPYEQYF
TRBJ2-3,-,TRBV5-1,CASSLSASRSTDTQYF
TRBJ2-1,-,TRBV6-6,CASSYSSGEYNEQFF
TRBJ2-3,-,TRBV24-1,CATSDLPDDADTDTQYF
TRBJ1-1,-,TRBV2,CASDEQPNTEAFF
TRBJ2-7,-,TRBV29-1,CSVYGPGTDEQYF
TRBJ2-6,-,TRBV5-5,CASSLVHLGGANVLTF
TRBJ1-2,TRBD1,TRBV12-3/TRBV12-4,CASRGTGSHGYTF
TRBJ1-1,-,TRBV12-3/TRBV12-4,CASSLEATTNTEAFF
TRBJ2-7,TRBD1,TRBV18,CASSSRDRVYEQYF
TRBJ1-5,-,TRBV21-1,CASSKGAGNQPQHF
TRBJ2-1,TRBD2,TRBV3-1,CASSAPSGRYNEQFF
TRBJ1-1,TRBD1,TRBV20-1,CSAPSSGTAEAFF
TRBJ2-7,-,TRBV4-3,CASSQDFRTAIPYEQYF
TRBJ2-7,TRBD1,TRBV5-5,CASSFQLPGQGSYEQYF
TRBJ1-1,TRBD1,TRBV18,CASLSGTGVTEAFF
TRBJ2-3,TRBD2,TRBV4-1,CASSQGVGLGEITQYF
TRBJ2-7,TRBD2,TRBV6-5,CASSYSGGRGYEQYF
TRBJ1-2,-,TRBV6-1,CASSERVQGSGYTF
TRBJ2-7,TRBD1,TRBV20-1,CSAGDSSVEQYF
TRBJ2-3,-,TRBV15,CATSRAQAAADTQYF
TRBJ2-5,-,TRBV30,CACSKPGRKRETQYF
TRBJ2-7,-,TRBV3-1,CASSQGAAPYEQYF
TRBJ2-6,-,TRBV10-3,CAISVDPRPRGTGANVLTF
TRBJ2-5,-,TRBV12-3/TRBV12-4,CASSLSPVTETQYF
TRBJ2-3,TRBD2,TRBV30,CALTSGRAKLTDTQYF
TRBJ2-7,TRBD1,TRBV3-1,CASSQRRQGPYEQYF
TRBJ1-5,-,TRBV6-1,CASSEERGRLGNQPQHF
TRBJ1-2,-,TRBV5-1,CASSLGDYGYTF